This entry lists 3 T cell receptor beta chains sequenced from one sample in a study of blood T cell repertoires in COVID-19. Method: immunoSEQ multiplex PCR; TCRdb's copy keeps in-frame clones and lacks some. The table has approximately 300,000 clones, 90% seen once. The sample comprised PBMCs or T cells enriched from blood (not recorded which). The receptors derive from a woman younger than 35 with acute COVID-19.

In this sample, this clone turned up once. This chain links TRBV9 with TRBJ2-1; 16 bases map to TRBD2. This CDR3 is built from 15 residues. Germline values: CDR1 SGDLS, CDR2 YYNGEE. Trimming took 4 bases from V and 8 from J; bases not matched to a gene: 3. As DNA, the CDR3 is TGTGCCAGCAGCCCCGGGACTAGCGGGGGGGATGAGCAGTTCTTC. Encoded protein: CASSPGTSGGDEQFF.

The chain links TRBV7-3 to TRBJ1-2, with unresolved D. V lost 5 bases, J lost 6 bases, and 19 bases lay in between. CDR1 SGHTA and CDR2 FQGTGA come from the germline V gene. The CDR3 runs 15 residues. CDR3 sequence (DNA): TGTGCCAGCAGCCCTCAGGCCCTTCCATTCGATGGCTACACCTTC. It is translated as CASSPQALPFDGYTF.

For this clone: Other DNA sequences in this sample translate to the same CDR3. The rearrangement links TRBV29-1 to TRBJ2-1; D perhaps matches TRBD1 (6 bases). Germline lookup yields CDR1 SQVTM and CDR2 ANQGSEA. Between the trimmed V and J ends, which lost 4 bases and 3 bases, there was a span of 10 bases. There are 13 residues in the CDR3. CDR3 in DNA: TGCAGCGTTGGGTCAGGGGACTACAATGAGCAGTTCTTC. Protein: CSVGSGDYNEQFF.